Presented here are 32 T cell receptor beta chains from one specimen sequenced in a study of blood T cell repertoires in COVID-19. Sequenced by immunoSEQ multiplex PCR; TCRdb stores in-frame clones only, minus some. Of tens of thousands of clones in the sample, about 86% were seen once. Material: peripheral blood. The receptors come from a woman aged 55-70 years with COVID-19, enrolled during active disease.

The gene calls are TRBV19 and TRBJ1-1; 9 bases match TRBD1. The CDR3 loop spans 16 amino acids. J was trimmed by 1 base and V by 4 bases; bases with no gene match: 7. CDR1 LNHDA and CDR2 SQIVND come from the germline V gene (reference sequence). DNA for the CDR3: TGTGCCAGTAGTACTACCGGGACAGGGCGGAACACTGAAGCTTTCTTT. It yields the protein CASSTTGTGRNTEAFF.

The genes are TRBV3-1 (or the pseudogene TRBV3-2) and TRBJ2-4, with a weak D call TRBD1 (5 bases). Germline V lookup: CDR1 LGHDT, CDR2 YNNKEL (reference sequence). Trimming removed 2 bases at V and 6 bases at J, with 11 bases between. The CDR3 sequence is 14 residues long. CDR3 residues: CASSQRTNLNIQYF. CDR3 nucleotides: TGTGCCAGCAGCCAAAGGACAAACTTAAACATTCAGTACTTC.

CDR3 in amino acids: CASSFLLRETQYF. The CDR3 bases are TGTGCCAGTAGTTTCCTCTTGAGGGAGACCCAGTACTTC. The V and J genes are TRBV19 and TRBJ2-5; D not resolved. The CDR3 spans 13 residues. V lost 5 bases and J 5 bases, leaving 12 bases between the germline ends. CDR1 is LNHDA, CDR2 SQIVND, per germline (reference sequence). Full variable domain (remainder filled in from reference TRBV19 and TRBJ2-5): DGGITQSPKYLFRKEGQNVTLSCEQNLNHDAMYWYRQDPGQGLRLIYYSQIVNDFQKGDIAEGYSVSREKKESFPLTVTSAQKNPTAFYLCASSFLLRETQYFGPGTRLLVL.

The chain has TRBV9 and TRBJ1-4; D gene ambiguous. The CDR3 is made up of 14 amino acids. Germline loops: CDR1 SGDLS, CDR2 YYNGEE. Trimming pared 0 bases from V and 8 bases from J, leaving 11 bases between. CDR3 DNA: TGTGCCAGCAGCGTAGCGGCGGGCGGGGAAAAACTGTTTTTT. The encoded protein is CASSVAAGGEKLFF.

This rearrangement joins TRBV5-1 to TRBJ2-1; D unclear. CDR1 and CDR2 from the germline V gene are SGHRS and YFSETQ. The V end was cut by 4 bases, the J end by 2 bases, with 10 bases between. This CDR3 is built from 14 residues. The CDR3 DNA reads as TGCGCCAGCAGCCCCGGAGATCCCTACAATGAGCAGTTCTTC. Its translation is CASSPGDPYNEQFF. Full variable domain (remainder filled in from reference TRBV5-1 and TRBJ2-1): KAGVTQTPRYLIKTRGQQVTLSCSPISGHRSVSWYQQTPGQGLQFLFEYFSETQRNKGNFPGRFSGRQFSNSRSEMNVSTLELGDSALYLCASSPGDPYNEQFFGPGTRLTVL.

This chain links TRBV19 with TRBJ1-5, with D tentatively TRBD1 (6 bases). Trimming left V 9 bases short and J 2 bases short, with 17 bases between. This CDR3 has 15 amino acids. From germline, CDR1 is LNHDA and CDR2 SQIVND (reference sequence). The DNA of the CDR3 is TGTGCCAGCGGACAGCTAAGTATACGCAATCAGCCCCAGCATTTT. Protein product: CASGQLSIRNQPQHF.

The gene calls are TRBV5-6 and TRBJ1-1; 7 bases are a match to TRBD1. V lost 5 bases, J lost 0 bases, and 10 bases stayed unmatched. The CDR3 runs 16 residues. CDR1 is SGHDT, CDR2 YYEEEE, per germline. The CDR3 is CASRMYRDSMNTEAFF. CDR3 nucleotide sequence: TGTGCCAGCAGAATGTACCGGGACAGCATGAACACTGAAGCTTTCTTT.

The chain uses TRBV28 and TRBJ1-1; tentative D call: TRBD1 (6 bases). Germline values: CDR1 MDHEN, CDR2 SYDVKM. V was cut by 6 bases and J by 7 bases, with 9 bases left in between. The CDR3 is 11 residues long. The DNA for the CDR3 is TGTGCCAGCAGACGGGACATTGAAGCTTTCTTT. Its protein is CASRRDIEAFF.

The chain is built from TRBV2 and TRBJ2-5; no firm D call. This CDR3 has 15 residues. V was pared by 6 bases and J by 4 bases, with 18 bases between. In germline, CDR1 is SNHLY, CDR2 FYNNEI. The CDR3 region is CASSLTATGGETQYF. The CDR3 DNA follows: TGTGCCAGCAGCCTGACTGCCACCGGCGGAGAGACCCAGTACTTC.

This clone was found many times. The chain joins TRBV4-1 to TRBJ2-5; D perhaps matches TRBD1 (6 bases). The V and J ends lost 6 bases and 5 bases respectively, with 13 bases between them. The CDR3 length is 13 residues. CDR1 MGHRA and CDR2 YSYEKL come from the germline V gene. The CDR3 DNA follows: TGCGCCAGCAGTCGAGGGGGAGTGGAGACCCAGTACTTC. This codes for CASSRGGVETQYF.

The gene calls are TRBV5-1 and TRBJ2-1; possibly TRBD1 for D (6 bases). CDR1 is SGHRS and CDR2 is YFSETQ in the germline V gene. V lost 3 bases and J 2 bases, leaving 12 bases between the germline ends. This CDR3 spans 15 amino acids. This chain's CDR3 is CASSSSGTTYNEQFF. In DNA form, the CDR3 reads TGCGCCAGCAGCTCGTCAGGGACAACCTACAATGAGCAGTTCTTC.

The table lists this clone with a count of one. This chain connects TRBV28 to TRBJ1-6; tentative D call: TRBD1 (6 bases). The length of the CDR3 is 15 residues. With 6 bases removed from V and 5 bases from J, the gap between germline ends came to 14 bases. Germline assignment: CDR1 MDHEN and CDR2 SYDVKM. CDR3 residues: CASRDSPRDNSPLHF. In nucleotides, the CDR3 is TGTGCCAGCAGGGACAGTCCTCGGGATAATTCACCCCTCCACTTT.

V is TRBV10-3 and J is TRBJ2-1; D possibly corresponds to TRBD1 (6 bases). Per the germline V gene, CDR1 is ENHRY and CDR2 is SYGVKD. Trimming left V 6 bases short and J 5 bases short, with 8 bases between. The CDR3 has 12 residues. CDR3 sequence reads: CAISRQDNEQFF. CDR3 nucleotide sequence: TGTGCCATCAGCAGACAGGACAATGAGCAGTTCTTC.

Regarding this clone: In the same sample, other DNA sequences code for this CDR3. CDR3 residues: CASSEAAPTPGTQYF. The CDR3 DNA is TGTGCCAGCAGTGAAGCAGCCCCAACCCCGGGGACCCAGTACTTC. The chain joins TRBV6-1 to TRBJ2-5; no reliable D call. V gave up 0 bases and J gave up 7 bases, with 15 bases separating them. CDR1 and CDR2 (germline): MNHNS, SASEGT. The CDR3 totals 15 residues.

V and J are TRBV29-1 and TRBJ2-2, with TRBD1 identical over 9 bases. The CDR3 contains 12 residues. The V and J ends lost 5 bases and 10 bases, in that order; junction bases with no gene match: 5. Germline CDR1 is SQVTM and CDR2 is ANQGSEA. The CDR3: CSVRDRVMELFF. The CDR3 DNA reads as TGCAGCGTTCGGGACAGGGTCATGGAGCTGTTTTTT.

This chain joins TRBV4-1 and TRBJ1-2; no firm D call. The CDR3 covers 14 residues. Germline CDR1 and CDR2: MGHRA and YSYEKL. V dropped 0 bases and J dropped 2 bases, with 7 bases sitting between them. The CDR3 nucleotides are TGCGCCAGCAGCCAAGAATCACTGAACTATGGCTACACCTTC. Protein product: CASSQESLNYGYTF.

This chain joins TRBV25-1 and TRBJ1-3; possible D gene TRBD1, 6 bases. Trimming removed 2 bases at V and 1 base at J, with 6 bases between. The CDR3 runs 14 residues. Germline V gene lookup returns CDR1 MGHDK and CDR2 SYGVNS. The DNA for the CDR3 is TGTGCCAGCAGTGAAACAGGGTCTGGAAACACCATATATTTT. Amino acid sequence: CASSETGSGNTIYF.

The chain couples TRBV7-9 to TRBJ2-5; perhaps TRBD2 as D (6 bases). Trimming shortened V by 1 base and J by 7 bases, and 10 bases separated the two germline ends. This CDR3 has 13 amino acids. Per germline, CDR1 SEHNR and CDR2 FQNEAQ (reference sequence). CDR3 sequence: CASSLDGTGTQYF. DNA of the CDR3: TGTGCCAGCAGCTTAGATGGGACTGGGACCCAGTACTTC. The variable domain in full, with the rest retrieved from reference TRBV7-9 and TRBJ2-5, is DTGVSQNPRHKITKRGQNVTFRCDPISEHNRLYWYRQTLGQGPEFLTYFQNEAQLEKSRLLSDRFSAERPKGSFSTLEIQRTEQGDSAMYLCASSLDGTGTQYFGPGTRLLVL.

The chain uses TRBV19 and TRBJ1-4, with TRBD1 matching 7 bases. This CDR3 region has 13 residues. Germline V gene lookup returns CDR1 LNHDA and CDR2 SQIVND (reference sequence). J was trimmed by 2 bases and V by 6 bases; bases with no gene match: 0. This chain's CDR3 is CASRTGTNEKLFF. The CDR3, as DNA: TGTGCCAGTAGGACAGGGACTAATGAAAAACTGTTTTTT.

This clone was counted once. The CDR3 DNA reads as TGCAGTGCTACTGACAGGGGGCGAAACGAGCAGTACTTC. Amino acid sequence: CSATDRGRNEQYF. J is TRBJ2-7 and V is TRBV20-1; 10 nucleotides agree with TRBD1. Trimming cost V 4 bases and J 5 bases; bases outside gene matches: 5. Germline CDR1 DFQATT, CDR2 SNEGSKA (reference sequence). The CDR3 loop spans 13 amino acids.

V is TRBV11-2 and J is TRBJ2-3; the D is unclear. The length of the CDR3 is 17 residues. The V gene's germline CDR1 is SGHAT and CDR2 FQNNGV. The V and J ends lost 2 bases and 1 base respectively, with 16 bases between them. The CDR3 DNA reads TGTGCCAGCAGCTTATCTTCTGTTTCTATCGGCACAGATACGCAGTATTTT. It specifies CASSLSSVSIGTDTQYF. Variable domain in full (rest from reference TRBV11-2 and TRBJ2-3): EAGVAQSPRYKIIEKRQSVAFWCNPISGHATLYWYQQILGQGPKLLIQFQNNGVVDDSQLPKDRFSAERLKGVDSTLKIQPAKLEDSAVYLCASSLSSVSIGTDTQYFGPGTRLTVL.

The chain is built from TRBV19 and TRBJ2-7, with TRBD2 as a possible D gene (5 bases). This CDR3 region has 15 residues. Germline CDR1 LNHDA, CDR2 SQIVND (reference sequence). The V end lost 5 bases, the J end lost 0 bases, and 14 bases lay between the germline ends. The CDR3 reads CASSPSGRSSYEQYF. The CDR3, as DNA: TGTGCCAGTAGTCCTTCGGGAAGAAGCTCCTACGAGCAGTACTTC.

This rearrangement joins TRBV6-5 to TRBJ1-2; 10 nucleotides line up with TRBD1. V trimming: 6 bases; J trimming: 7 bases; junction bases outside the gene matches: 11. The CDR3 runs to 15 residues. Germline V CDR1 and CDR2: MNHEY, SVGAGI. The DNA for the CDR3 is TGTGCCAGCAGGGCACTAGGACAGGGGGAACGTGGCTACACCTTC. This encodes CASRALGQGERGYTF.

This clone was seen just once. V and J are TRBV28 and TRBJ2-7; D perhaps matches TRBD1 (5 bases). Germline V gene lookup returns CDR1 MDHEN and CDR2 SYDVKM. V was pared by 6 bases and J by 2 bases, with 8 bases between. This CDR3 contains 12 residues. The CDR3 DNA reads as TGTGCCAGCAGGGCAGGGACCTACGAGCAGTACTTC. This codes for CASRAGTYEQYF.

The rearrangement uses TRBV11-2 and TRBJ2-3; 11 bases are shared with TRBD2. V was clipped by 6 bases and J by 5 bases; unmatched bases: 7. Germline V gene lookup returns CDR1 SGHAT and CDR2 FQNNGV. The CDR3 has 15 residues. The CDR3: CASRAAGLAGDTQYF. DNA for the CDR3: TGTGCCAGCAGAGCTGCCGGACTAGCGGGAGATACGCAGTATTTT.

The CDR3 loop reads CASSTTGQETQYF. In nucleotides, the CDR3 is TGTGCCAGCAGTACGACTGGGCAAGAGACCCAGTACTTC. The genes are TRBV6-5 and TRBJ2-5; D is ambiguous. Germline V gives CDR1 MNHEY, CDR2 SVGAGI. This CDR3 has 13 residues. Trimming left V 5 bases short and J 2 bases short, with 9 bases between.

The chain combines TRBV5-6 with TRBJ1-1; possibly TRBD1 for D (5 bases). CDR1 is SGHDT, CDR2 YYEEEE, per germline. There are 14 residues in the CDR3. V lost 2 bases to trimming and J lost 3 bases, with 11 bases between them. The CDR3 DNA reads as TGTGCCAGCAGCTTTGGGTCGGGGGACACTGAAGCTTTCTTT. It codes for CASSFGSGDTEAFF.

J is TRBJ2-2 and V is TRBV5-4; TRBD1 matches 7 bases. J lost 1 base, V lost 3 bases, and 3 bases had no gene match. Germline V gene sequence: CDR1 SGHNT, CDR2 YYREEE (reference sequence). This CDR3 has 15 amino acids. Here the CDR3 reads CASSSWTGNTGELFF. CDR3 in DNA: TGTGCCAGCAGCTCCTGGACAGGGAACACCGGGGAGCTGTTTTTT.

The CDR3 loop reads CAWRGGSSLHF. CDR3 nucleotide sequence: TGTGCCTGGAGAGGGGGTTCTTCCCTCCACTTT. The rearrangement uses TRBV30 and TRBJ1-6, with D tentatively TRBD1 (6 bases). The germline CDR1 and CDR2 sequences are GTSNPN and SVGIG (reference sequence). The CDR3 contains 11 residues. V was pared by 3 bases and J by 14 bases, with 11 bases between.

The chain joins TRBV12-3 or TRBV12-4 to TRBJ1-6; D is unresolved. Deletions cut 1 base from V and 9 bases from J, with 4 bases between. This CDR3 spans 12 amino acids. The CDR3 DNA is TGTGCCAGCAGTTTAGGCGTTTCACCCCTCCACTTT. This gives the protein CASSLGVSPLHF.

CDR3 protein: CASSQEAGQPNTEAFF. The DNA of the CDR3 is TGCGCCAGCAGCCAAGAGGCGGGACAGCCGAACACTGAAGCTTTCTTT. V usage is TRBV4-1 and J usage is TRBJ1-1; TRBD1 aligns across 7 bases. From germline, CDR1 is MGHRA and CDR2 YSYEKL. Germline trimming cut 0 bases from V and 1 base from J; bases unmatched to any gene: 5. There are 16 residues in the CDR3.

V gene TRBV19 combines with J gene TRBJ1-5; D call uncertain. Trimming pared 3 bases from V and 0 bases from J, leaving 15 bases between. From germline, CDR1 is LNHDA and CDR2 SQIVND (reference sequence). CDR3 length: 17 amino acids. Here the CDR3 reads CASSIPQVGLSNQPQHF. DNA for the CDR3: TGTGCCAGTAGTATCCCCCAGGTGGGCCTTAGCAATCAGCCCCAGCATTTT.